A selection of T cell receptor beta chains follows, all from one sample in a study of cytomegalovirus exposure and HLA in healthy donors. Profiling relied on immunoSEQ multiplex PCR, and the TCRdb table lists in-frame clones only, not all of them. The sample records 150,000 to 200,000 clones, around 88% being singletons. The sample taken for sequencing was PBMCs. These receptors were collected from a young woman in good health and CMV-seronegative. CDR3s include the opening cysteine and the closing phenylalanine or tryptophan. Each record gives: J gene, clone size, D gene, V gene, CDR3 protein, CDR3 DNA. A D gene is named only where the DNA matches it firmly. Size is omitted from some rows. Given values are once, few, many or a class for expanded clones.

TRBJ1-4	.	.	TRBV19	CASSRTVISATNEKLFF	TGTGCCAGTAGTAGGACAGTGATATCAGCAACTAATGAAAAACTGTTTTTT
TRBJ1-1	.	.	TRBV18	CASSPPQNTEAFF	TGTGCCAGCTCACCACCTCAGAACACTGAAGCTTTCTTT
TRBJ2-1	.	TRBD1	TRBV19	CASSVDRVGNEQFF	TGTGCCAGTAGTGTTGACAGGGTCGGCAATGAGCAGTTCTTC
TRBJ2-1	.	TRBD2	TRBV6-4	CASSDPLAGGTYNEQFF	TGTGCCAGCAGTGACCCCCTAGCGGGAGGGACCTACAATGAGCAGTTCTTC
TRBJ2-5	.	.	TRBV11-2	CASSFFTGWANQETQYF	TGTGCCAGCAGCTTTTTCACAGGGTGGGCCAACCAAGAGACCCAGTACTTC
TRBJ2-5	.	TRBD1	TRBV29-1	CSVEGADRYQETQYF	TGCAGCGTTGAAGGAGCGGACAGGTACCAAGAGACCCAGTACTTC
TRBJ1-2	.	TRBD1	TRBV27	CASSTGQGHTGYTF	TGTGCCAGCAGTACCGGACAGGGACATACGGGCTACACCTTC
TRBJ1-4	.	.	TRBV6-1	CASSFRLGSGEKLFF	TGTGCCAGCAGTTTCCGCTTGGGTTCGGGTGAAAAACTGTTTTTT
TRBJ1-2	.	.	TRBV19	CASSIDRNYGYTF	TGTGCCAGTAGTATAGACCGTAACTATGGCTACACCTTC
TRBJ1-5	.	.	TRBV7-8	CASSNRADNQPQHF	TGTGCCAGCAGCAATCGAGCGGACAATCAGCCCCAGCATTTT
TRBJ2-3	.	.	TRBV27	CASMAGTNTQYF	TGTGCCAGCATGGCGGGGACCAATACGCAGTATTTT
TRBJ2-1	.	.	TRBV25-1	CASSAQGANEQFF	TGTGCCAGCAGTGCACAGGGAGCCAATGAGCAGTTCTTC
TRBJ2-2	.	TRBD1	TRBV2	CASSERDSTGELFF	TGTGCCAGCAGTGAACGGGACAGCACCGGGGAGCTGTTTTTT
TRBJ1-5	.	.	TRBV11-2	CASSQPPVPGINQPQHF	TGTGCCAGCAGCCAACCCCCCGTCCCAGGGATCAATCAGCCCCAGCATTTT
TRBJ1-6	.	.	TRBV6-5	CASSYSPSGGHSPLHF	TGTGCCAGCAGTTACTCCCCGTCGGGGGGGCACTCACCCCTCCACTTT
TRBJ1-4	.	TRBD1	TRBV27	CASATGIATNEKLFF	TGTGCCAGCGCGACAGGGATCGCAACTAATGAAAAACTGTTTTTT
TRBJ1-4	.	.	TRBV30	CAWSPLTQGIRKLFF	TGTGCCTGGAGTCCCCTGACCCAGGGAATTAGGAAACTGTTTTTT
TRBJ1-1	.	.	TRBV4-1	CASSPTFEFAEAFF	TGCGCCAGTAGTCCTACCTTCGAGTTTGCTGAAGCTTTCTTT
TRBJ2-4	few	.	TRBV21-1	CASSTTGPSGKNIQYF	TGTGCCAGCAGCACAACAGGACCCTCGGGCAAAAACATTCAGTACTTC
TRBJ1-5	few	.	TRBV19	CASSIDRHQPQHF	TGTGCCAGTAGTATAGATCGTCATCAGCCCCAGCATTTT
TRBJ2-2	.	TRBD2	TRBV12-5	CASGPQLASNTGELFF	TGTGCTAGTGGACCCCAACTAGCGTCGAACACCGGGGAGCTGTTTTTT
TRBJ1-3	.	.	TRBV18	CASSPTDSGNTIYF	TGTGCCAGCTCACCAACAGACTCTGGAAACACCATATATTTT
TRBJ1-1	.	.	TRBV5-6	CASSFSGPEAFF	TGTGCCAGCAGCTTCTCAGGGCCTGAAGCTTTCTTT
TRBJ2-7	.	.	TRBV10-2	CASSVGVYEQYF	TGCGCCAGCAGTGTAGGGGTTTACGAGCAGTACTTC
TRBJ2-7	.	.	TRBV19	CASPRGEQYF	TGTGCCAGTCCCCGGGGAGAGCAGTACTTC
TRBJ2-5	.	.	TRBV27	CASWPSSIRGAKETQYF	TGTGCCAGCTGGCCGTCTTCGATACGGGGGGCTAAAGAGACCCAGTACTTC
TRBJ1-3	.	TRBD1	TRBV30	CAWSGDRVSSGNTIYF	TGTGCCTGGAGTGGGGACAGGGTCTCTTCTGGAAACACCATATATTTT
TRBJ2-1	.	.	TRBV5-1	CASSAVRADYNEQFF	TGCGCCAGCAGCGCCGTCAGGGCGGACTACAATGAGCAGTTCTTC
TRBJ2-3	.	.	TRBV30	CAWSPGGTDTQYF	TGTGCCTGGAGTCCCGGGGGTACAGATACGCAGTATTTT
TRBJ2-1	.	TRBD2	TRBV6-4	CASSAIPAGVVNEQFF	TGTGCCAGCAGTGCAATCCCGGCGGGGGTGGTAAATGAGCAGTTCTTC
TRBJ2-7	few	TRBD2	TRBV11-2	CASSLKTSGTYEQYF	TGTGCCAGCAGCTTGAAGACTAGCGGCACCTACGAGCAGTACTTC
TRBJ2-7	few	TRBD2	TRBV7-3	CASSVTSGGYEQYF	TGTGCCAGCAGCGTGACTAGCGGGGGCTACGAGCAGTACTTC
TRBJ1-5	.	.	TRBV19	CASSDILASWEGLQPQHF	TGTGCCAGTAGTGATATCTTAGCATCTTGGGAAGGACTTCAGCCCCAGCATTTT
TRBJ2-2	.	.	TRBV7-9	CASSPGSIGTGELFF	TGTGCCAGCAGCCCCGGGAGCATAGGGACCGGGGAGCTGTTTTTT
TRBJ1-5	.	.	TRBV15	CATSRDINQPQHF	TGTGCCACCAGCAGGGACATCAATCAGCCCCAGCATTTT
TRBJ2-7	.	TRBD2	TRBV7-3	CASSLMREPPYEQYF	TGTGCCAGCAGCTTAATGCGGGAGCCCCCCTACGAGCAGTACTTC
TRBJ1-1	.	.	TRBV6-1	CASSEPFVRVMNTEAFF	TGTGCCAGCAGTGAACCCTTCGTCAGGGTCATGAACACTGAAGCTTTCTTT
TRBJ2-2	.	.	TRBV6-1	CASPGMAIGELFF	TGTGCCAGCCCCGGGATGGCGATCGGGGAGCTGTTTTTT
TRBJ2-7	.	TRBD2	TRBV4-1	CASSQDPLDRLAGGHLTSNF	TGCGCCAGCAGCCAAGACCCTCTCGATAGACTAGCGGGGGGCCACCTCACTTCGAACTTC
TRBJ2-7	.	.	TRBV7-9	CASSLKSGGYEQYF	TGTGCCAGCAGCTTAAAATCCGGCGGTTACGAGCAGTACTTC
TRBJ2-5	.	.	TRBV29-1	CSVDHQGGETQYF	TGCAGCGTTGATCACCAGGGTGGGGAGACCCAGTACTTC
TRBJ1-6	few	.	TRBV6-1	CASREKSNSPLHF	TGTGCCAGCAGAGAGAAGTCTAATTCACCCCTCCACTTT
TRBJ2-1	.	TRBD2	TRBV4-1	CASSQGLAGGVANEQFF	TGCGCCAGCAGCCAAGGACTAGCGGGAGGTGTCGCAAATGAGCAGTTCTTC
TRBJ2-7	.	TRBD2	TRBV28	CASSQPGLVYEQYF	TGTGCCAGCAGCCAACCTGGACTAGTCTACGAGCAGTACTTC
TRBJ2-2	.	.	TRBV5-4	CASSLGGEVTGELFF	TGTGCCAGCAGCTTAGGGGGGGAGGTCACCGGGGAGCTGTTTTTT
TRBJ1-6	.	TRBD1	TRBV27	CASSPRDRGDSPLHF	TGTGCCAGCAGTCCCCGGGACAGGGGAGATTCACCCCTCCACTTT